This T cell receptor (beta chain) was observed in a study of read filtering for tumor transcriptome and immune sequencing. As for the study in general: The cohort had over 16 men and around 15 women aged roughly 47 to 85, mean roughly 66 years. After DNase treatment, RNA was made into whole-transcriptome libraries.

Study-level findings and limits: Compared with RNA-seq, IR-seq gave much higher clonotype depth and reliability.

This clonotype was seen repeatedly, ten times or more. What it recognizes is unknown. From around 0.4 ug of RNA, a library with molecular barcoded alpha/delta and beta/gamma adaptors was made. TCRdb passed the reads through MiXCR, listing each CDR3 protein once. Of over 50,000 distinct CDR3 sequences listed, around 21% are singletons. Input material: a population of CD138-negative cells sorted from bone marrow. This TCR was recovered from a donor at least 40 years old with multiple myeloma.

The CDR3 loop reads CASTIVVTGRSNSPLHF. CDR3 in DNA: TGTGCCAGCACCATTGTTGTAACAGGGAGATCTAATTCACCCCTCCACTTT. This rearrangement joins TRBV5-6 to TRBJ1-6; a possible D gene is TRBD1 (6 bases). Per the germline V gene, CDR1 is SGHDT and CDR2 is YYEEEE. Trimming removed 6 bases at V and 6 bases at J, with 22 bases between. The CDR3 has 17 amino acids.